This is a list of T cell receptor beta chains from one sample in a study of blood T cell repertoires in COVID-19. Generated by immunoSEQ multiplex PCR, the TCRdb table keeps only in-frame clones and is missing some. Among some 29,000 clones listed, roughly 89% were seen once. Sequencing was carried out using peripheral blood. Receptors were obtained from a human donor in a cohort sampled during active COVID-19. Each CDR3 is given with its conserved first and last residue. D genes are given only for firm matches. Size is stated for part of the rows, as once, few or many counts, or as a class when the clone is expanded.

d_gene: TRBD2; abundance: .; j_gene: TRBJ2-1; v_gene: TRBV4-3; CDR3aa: CASSQLAGRNEQFF; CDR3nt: TGCGCCAGCAGCCAGCTAGCGGGAAGGAATGAGCAGTTCTTC
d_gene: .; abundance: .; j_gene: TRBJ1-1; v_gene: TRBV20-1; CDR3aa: CSASAGMSTEAFF; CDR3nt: TGCAGTGCTAGTGCAGGGATGAGCACTGAAGCTTTCTTT
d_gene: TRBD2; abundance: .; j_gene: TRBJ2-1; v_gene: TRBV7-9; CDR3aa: CASSNKREASYNEQFF; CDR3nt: TGTGCCAGCAGCAACAAGCGGGAGGCCTCCTACAATGAGCAGTTCTTC
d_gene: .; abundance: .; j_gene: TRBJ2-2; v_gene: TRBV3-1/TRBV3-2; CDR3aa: CASSHRVGTGELFF; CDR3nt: TGTGCCAGCAGCCACAGGGTAGGCACCGGGGAGCTGTTTTTT
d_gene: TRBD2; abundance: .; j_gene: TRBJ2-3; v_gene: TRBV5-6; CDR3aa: CASSLRLAGGPTQADTQYF; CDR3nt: TGTGCCAGCAGCTTGCGACTAGCGGGGGGCCCTACACAAGCAGATACGCAGTATTTT
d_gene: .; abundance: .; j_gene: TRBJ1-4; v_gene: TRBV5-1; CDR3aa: CASSLAWQGSNEKLFF; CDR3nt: TGCGCCAGTAGCTTGGCCTGGCAGGGGTCTAATGAAAAACTGTTTTTT
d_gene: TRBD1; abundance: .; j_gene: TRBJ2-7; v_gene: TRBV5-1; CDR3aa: CASSETRGPRDEQYF; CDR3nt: TGCGCCAGCAGCGAGACGAGGGGGCCCCGTGACGAGCAGTACTTC
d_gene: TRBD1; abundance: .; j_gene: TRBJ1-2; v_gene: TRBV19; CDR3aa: CASSPGQGSGYGYTF; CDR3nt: TGTGCCAGTAGTCCGGGACAGGGTTCGGGCTATGGCTACACCTTC
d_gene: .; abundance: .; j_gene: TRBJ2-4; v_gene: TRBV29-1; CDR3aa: CSVELILAKNIQYF; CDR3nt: TGCAGCGTTGAGTTGATACTAGCCAAAAACATTCAGTACTTC
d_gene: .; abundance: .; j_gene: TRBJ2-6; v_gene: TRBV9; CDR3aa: CASSVSGWESGANVLTF; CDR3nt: TGTGCCAGCAGCGTATCCGGATGGGAGTCTGGGGCCAACGTCCTGACTTTC
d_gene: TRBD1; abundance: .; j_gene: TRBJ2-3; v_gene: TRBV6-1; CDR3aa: CASSEYAGGGTDTQYF; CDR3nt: TGTGCCAGCAGTGAATATGCAGGGGGAGGCACAGATACGCAGTATTTT
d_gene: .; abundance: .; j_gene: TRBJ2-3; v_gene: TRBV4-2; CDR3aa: CASSLGVNRDTQYF; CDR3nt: TGTGCCAGCAGCCTGGGAGTAAACCGGGATACGCAGTATTTT
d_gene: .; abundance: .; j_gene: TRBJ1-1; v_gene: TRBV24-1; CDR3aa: CATPPGTEAFF; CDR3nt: TGTGCCACCCCGCCCGGCACTGAAGCTTTCTTT
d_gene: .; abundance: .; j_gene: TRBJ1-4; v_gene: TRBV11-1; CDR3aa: CASSPDRFNEKLFF; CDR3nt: TGTGCCAGCAGCCCAGACAGGTTTAATGAAAAACTGTTTTTT
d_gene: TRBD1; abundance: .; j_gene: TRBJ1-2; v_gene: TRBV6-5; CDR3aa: CASRDPGQVYGYTF; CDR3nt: TGTGCCAGCAGGGATCCGGGACAGGTCTATGGCTACACCTTC
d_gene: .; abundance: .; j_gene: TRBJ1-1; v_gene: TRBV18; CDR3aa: CASSRDGGFTEAFF; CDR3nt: TGTGCCAGCTCACGGGACGGGGGGTTTACTGAAGCTTTCTTT
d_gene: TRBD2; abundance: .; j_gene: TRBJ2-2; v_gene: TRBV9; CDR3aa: CASSVGLAGVRGNTGELFF; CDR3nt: TGTGCCAGCAGCGTAGGACTAGCGGGAGTAAGGGGGAACACCGGGGAGCTGTTTTTT
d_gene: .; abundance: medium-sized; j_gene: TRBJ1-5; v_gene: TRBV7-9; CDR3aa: CASSLGFRQGLNQPQHF; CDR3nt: TGTGCCAGCAGCTTAGGATTCCGGCAGGGCCTGAATCAGCCCCAGCATTTT
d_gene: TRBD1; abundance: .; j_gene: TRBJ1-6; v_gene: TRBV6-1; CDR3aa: CASSESTPTGSLNNSPLHF; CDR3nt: TGTGCCAGCAGTGAAAGTACCCCGACAGGGAGCTTAAATAATTCACCCCTCCACTTT
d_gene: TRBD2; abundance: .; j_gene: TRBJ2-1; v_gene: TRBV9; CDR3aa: CASSSQGTSGPFFLYNEQFF; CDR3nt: TGTGCCAGCAGCTCGCAGGGGACTAGCGGGCCATTTTTTTTATACAATGAGCAGTTCTTC
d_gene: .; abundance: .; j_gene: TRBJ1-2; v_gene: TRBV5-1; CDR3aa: CASSPWGEANYGYTF; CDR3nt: TGCGCCAGCAGCCCCTGGGGAGAAGCTAACTATGGCTACACCTTC
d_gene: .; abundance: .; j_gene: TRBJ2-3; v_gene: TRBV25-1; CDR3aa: CASKGLSTDTQYF; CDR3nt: TGTGCCAGCAAGGGACTCAGCACAGATACGCAGTATTTT
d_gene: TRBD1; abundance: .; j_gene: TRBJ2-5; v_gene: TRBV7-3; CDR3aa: CASSLGTGVQETQYF; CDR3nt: TGTGCCAGCAGCCTGGGGACAGGGGTCCAAGAGACCCAGTACTTC
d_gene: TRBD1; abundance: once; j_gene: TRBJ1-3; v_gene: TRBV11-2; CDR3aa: CASSLMTRTGPGGNTIYF; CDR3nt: TGTGCCAGCAGCTTAATGACCAGGACAGGGCCAGGTGGAAACACCATATATTTT
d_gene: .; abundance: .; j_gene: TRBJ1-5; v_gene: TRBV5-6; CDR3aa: CASSRGGRDQPQHF; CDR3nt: TGTGCCAGCAGCCGTGGGGGGAGAGATCAGCCCCAGCATTTT
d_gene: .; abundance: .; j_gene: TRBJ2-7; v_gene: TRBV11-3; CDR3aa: CASSLASGPLSSYEQYF; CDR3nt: TGTGCCAGCAGCTTAGCCAGCGGCCCTTTAAGCTCCTACGAGCAGTACTTC
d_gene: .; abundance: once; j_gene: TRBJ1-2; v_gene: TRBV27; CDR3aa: CASSLSETGWEGYTF; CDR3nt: TGTGCCAGCAGTTTATCGGAGACGGGGTGGGAGGGCTACACCTTC
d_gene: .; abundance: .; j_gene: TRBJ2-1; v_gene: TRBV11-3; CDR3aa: CASSLDWSTTYNEQFF; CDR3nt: TGTGCCAGCAGCTTAGATTGGTCAACGACTTACAATGAGCAGTTCTTC
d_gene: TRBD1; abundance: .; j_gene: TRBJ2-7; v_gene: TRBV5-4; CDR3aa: CASSLKQGANREQYF; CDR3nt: TGTGCCAGCAGCTTGAAGCAGGGGGCGAACCGTGAGCAGTACTTC
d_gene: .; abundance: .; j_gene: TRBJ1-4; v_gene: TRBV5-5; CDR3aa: CASSLTGDNEKLFF; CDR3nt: TGTGCCAGCAGCTTGACAGGCGACAATGAAAAACTGTTTTTT
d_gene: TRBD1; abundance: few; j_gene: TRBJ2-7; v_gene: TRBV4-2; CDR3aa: CASSQASTGQYYEQYF; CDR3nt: TGTGCCAGCAGCCAAGCCTCCACGGGACAGTACTACGAGCAGTACTTC
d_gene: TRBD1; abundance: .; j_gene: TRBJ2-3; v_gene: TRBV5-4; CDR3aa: CASTPTQGQGTDTQYF; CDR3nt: TGTGCCAGCACCCCCACCCAGGGACAGGGCACAGATACGCAGTATTTT
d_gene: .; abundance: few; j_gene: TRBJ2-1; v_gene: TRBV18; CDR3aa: CASSSQVDEQFF; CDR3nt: TGTGCCAGCTCATCCCAGGTAGATGAGCAGTTCTTC
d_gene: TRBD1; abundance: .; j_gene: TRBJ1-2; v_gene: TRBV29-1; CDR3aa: CSVGQGYGYTF; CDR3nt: TGCAGCGTGGGACAGGGTTATGGCTACACCTTC
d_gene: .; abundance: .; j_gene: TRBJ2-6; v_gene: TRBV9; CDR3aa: CASSPSSGSGANVLTF; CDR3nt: TGTGCCAGCAGCCCATCATCAGGGTCTGGGGCCAACGTCCTGACTTTC
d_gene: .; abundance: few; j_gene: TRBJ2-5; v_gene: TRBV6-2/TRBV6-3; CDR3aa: CASSPRGAGVKETQYF; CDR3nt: TGTGCCAGCAGCCCCCGGGGGGCGGGAGTTAAAGAGACCCAGTACTTC
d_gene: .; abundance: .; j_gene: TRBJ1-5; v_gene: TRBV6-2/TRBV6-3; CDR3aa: CASSETNQPQHF; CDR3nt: TGTGCCAGCAGTGAGACTAATCAGCCCCAGCATTTT
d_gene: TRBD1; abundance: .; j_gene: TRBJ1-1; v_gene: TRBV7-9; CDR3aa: CASSIFGTGAFSAEAFF; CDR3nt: TGTGCCAGCAGTATCTTCGGGACAGGGGCATTTAGCGCTGAAGCTTTCTTT
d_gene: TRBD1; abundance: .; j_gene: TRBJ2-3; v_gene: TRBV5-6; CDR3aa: CASSTGQATPSGTDTQYF; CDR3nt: TGTGCCAGCAGCACGGGACAGGCTACCCCCTCGGGCACAGATACGCAGTATTTT